Described below is a single TCR beta chain sequence and its context. The clone's antigen remains unknown. No qualities accompany the bases; no much larger clone lies one base away. The sample comes from a study of cytomegalovirus exposure and HLA in healthy donors (dated by TCRdb to 2017 to 2019). About the study as a whole: In an earlier analysis of 550 to 750 of the donors, 276 Gb of sequence data and roughly 100 million unique TCR beta sequences from 150 million to 200 million T cells were reported. To decide whether each TCR beta V gene segment behaved as functional or pseudogenic, an earlier analysis of fewer than 750 of the donors relied on high-throughput TCR beta sequencing. An early release that covered 640 HLA-typed donors contained approximately 300 gigabases of sequencing data and tens of millions of unique TCR sequences. Class I and class II HLA loci were covered by the typing at four-digit resolution. To predict cytomegalovirus infection status, the study combined high-throughput TCR immunosequencing, statistical association of individual TCRs with disease status, and machine learning. Typing coverage differed by locus: A, B, C, DRB1 and DQB1 were typed in about 629-640 donors, DQA1 in approximately 520, DPA1 in 600 to 610, and DPB1 in around 440. Every repertoire in the discovery cohort had been generated on one and the same sequencing platform. Across some 400 genotyped donors of the cohort, an average of 235,054 unique TCR beta nucleotide sequences per donor were sequenced, and around 19% of those sequences were non-productive. Besides the first cohort of 500 to 700 subjects, a separate validation cohort made up of 120 different subjects was used. In a later analysis, previously published TCR beta repertoires from several hundred donors were re-analyzed and high-resolution HLA genotyping was added so that TCR occurrence patterns could be studied. The study was designed to test whether signatures of past pathogen exposure could be identified by cataloging public T cell receptors. In a later genetic analysis, genome-wide SNP genotypes for 398 of the 666 donors were used, and that subset was treated as a discovery cohort. Of the roughly 400 genotyped donors, 65% to 90% fell in the genetic ancestry cluster associated with self-reported Caucasian donors. Donor age, sex, ethnicity and CMV serostatus were collected together with the repertoire data. About 5 DR-DQ haplotypes were handled as single units for association and clustering, since linkage in the cohort was strong. In the later analysis, no new phenotypic data were used to find candidate immune exposures; instead, reliance was placed on TCR beta sequences and their occurrence across donors. The T cell repertoires of 666 subjects were profiled by immunosequencing and related to cytomegalovirus serostatus.

For CDR1 and CDR2, the germline V gene lists KGHSH and LQKENI. Here V drops 1 base and J drops 5 bases, and the junction holds 2 bases not matched to any gene. From the cysteine through the phenylalanine, the CDR3 covers 14 amino acids. The only DNA kept is the CDR3, 42 bases in frame from the first base. Paper-wide results and their limitations: Around 16 rarely observed V segments, including chromosome 9 orphons, were excluded from the earlier analysis of almost 600 of the donors because counts were too low. Across donors, most TCR sequences were observed very rarely, whereas some public TCRs were present in many individuals. A few of the identified cytomegalovirus-associated TCR beta chains were confirmed in vitro to be specific for cytomegalovirus antigens. In an earlier analysis of roughly 500 of the donors, most TCR beta V segments appeared in productive rearrangements about 90% or about 30% of the time, broadly matching IMGT annotations. HLA typing was unavailable for some donors at each locus, so association tests used only the typed subset. In a later analysis, the rate of TCR association differed among HLA loci, with DRB1 alleles having the most associated TCRs and HLA-C alleles having the fewest. When HLA alleles, especially DR and DQ, strongly co-occurred, TCR associations were difficult to assign to individual alleles. It was suggested by the authors that the approach could potentially be generalized to other disease states and immunological phenotypes. A further reported finding was that TCR beta sequences accurately predicted the HLA-A and HLA-B alleles for most subjects in the first cohort. A later genetic analysis reported fewer N-insertions in productive TCRs among donors in an Asian-associated ancestry cluster than the roughly 690-donor mean. The 87-base-pair reads could not distinguish some IMGT-functional V segments, including TRBV6-2 and TRBV6-3, so those segments were excluded. For the cohort, immune exposure information was limited to CMV serostatus. In a later analysis, 16,951 TCR beta sequences were associated with specific HLA alleles at a false discovery rate of 0.05. In a later analysis, HLA-associated TCR beta chains showed more clonal expansion and lower generation probabilities than non-associated chains that were equally common. The presence/absence analyses assumed that sequencing depth was roughly uniform across donors, and that assumption may not be true. In a later genetic analysis, a missense DCLRE1C variant was associated with V-gene and J-gene trimming of TCR beta chains, and the association was replicated in an independent cohort. Linkage disequilibrium might explain the correlated functional status among segregating V segments, but an unknown experimental factor could not be excluded. A total of fewer than 200 TCR beta chains were listed by the study as associated with cytomegalovirus. A group of highly shared sequence variants was considered likely to be a technical artifact of the sequencing pipeline. The cohort was sequenced for TCR beta chains only, and without alpha or paired-chain data the features that could be detected were limited. According to a later analysis, most CMV-associated TCR beta chains appeared to be HLA-restricted, and the HLA associations seemed to be driven largely by CMV exposure. A later analysis reported that several top co-occurrence clusters appeared linked to parvovirus B19, influenza, CMV and Epstein-Barr virus. The classifier was reported to diagnose cytomegalovirus status with high specificity and sensitivity in both the original cohort and the validation cohort.

The cohort was made up of several hundred healthy bone marrow donors. At the time of sampling, all cohort members were nominally healthy, though unrecorded immune exposures were likely present. The donor was CMV seronegative and belonged to the group of approximately 320 seronegative cohort members. A peripheral blood sample was collected from each donor, and TCR beta sequencing was performed on peripheral blood mononuclear cells. Genomic DNA was extracted from the blood cell samples with the Qiagen DNeasy Blood Extraction Kit. Libraries were built with the immunoSEQ multiplex PCR assay. For the multiplex PCR, a mixture combining 60 forward primers for TCR Vbeta segments and 13 reverse primers for TCR Jbeta segments was used. A multiplex PCR assay on genomic DNA amplified the CDR3 region of rearranged TCR beta genes. On the Illumina HiSeq System, the amplified TCR beta libraries were sequenced as 87-base-pair reads. In the original analysis: A later analysis tallied tens of millions of unique TCR beta chains across the 700 or so repertoires, and some 12 million of those chains were shared by two or more donors. To remove PCR and sequencing errors, raw reads were error-corrected and collapsed into unique sequences using a nearest-neighbor algorithm that merged closely related sequences. CDR3 sequences were aligned to IMGT reference sequences to assign V, D and J gene segments. Each retained sequence needed at least a six-nucleotide match to both a V gene segment and a J gene segment. Rearrangements were classified as productive when the CDR3 lacked stop codons and remained in frame with V and J, and all other rearrangements were classified as non-productive. CDR3 was defined according to IMGT convention as the region running from the second conserved V-encoded cysteine to the conserved J-encoded phenylalanine. Sequences without an unambiguous match to a single V gene segment were excluded from the earlier analysis of almost 600 of the donors. In an earlier analysis of approximately 500 of the donors, a V segment was called functional when productive rearrangements were above 56.7%, and segregating when the standard deviation between donors exceeded 5%. To diagnose cytomegalovirus status from the catalog of TCR beta chain sequences, a statistical classification framework was built. A later analysis assigned V and J genes by comparing TCR nucleotide sequences with IMGT/GENE-DB human TR gene sequences. Using the TCRdist pipeline, a later analysis assigned CDR3 sequences along with most-parsimonious VDJ recombination scenarios. A later analysis defined each TCR beta chain by its CDR3 amino acid sequence plus V-gene family, and excluded reads lacking a unique V-gene family. In a later analysis, 500 to 650 highly shared, low-generation-probability nucleotide sequences were removed to address suspected cross-contamination and a sequencing artifact. In a later analysis, a clonal expansion index for each public chain was calculated from normalized within-repertoire ranks of inferred template counts. Generation probabilities in a later analysis came from a VDJ recombination model fitted to out-of-frame rearrangements, and those results were checked against IGoR. In a later analysis, hypergeometric tests were used to score TCR-TCR, TCR-HLA and TCR-CMV co-occurrence, with a repertoire-size bias correction applied to TCR pairs. To estimate false discovery rates, a later analysis permuted the HLA or CMV assignments 20 times. In a later analysis, co-occurring TCRs were grouped using DBSCAN, with TCRdist sequence similarity added in when clustering inside HLA-allele-positive subsets. For co-occurrence clustering, repertoires with fewer than 30,000 or more than 120,000 public chains were excluded, along with 5 or 6 repertoires with anomalous nucleotide sharing. Held by TCRdb, this immuneACCESS table contains in-frame sequences only and omits some clones. Under half of the omission traces to an unresolved V gene where checked; the cause of the rest is unknown. V and J calls and clone size are copied from that table; D and trimming were computed from the DNA. This sample lists approximately 130,000 clones; over 60% were detected once. 6.3% of the sample is held by the ten biggest clonotypes.

The source of this sequence is a middle-aged woman in good health and CMV-seronegative. Recombination connected TRBV18 to TRBJ2-5, and TRBD2 aligns with 9 junction nucleotides. Sequencing was performed on PBMCs. At the DNA level, the sequence is TGTGCCAGCTCACCACTAGCGGGAGTTGAGACCCAGTACTTC. The encoded protein is CASSPLAGVETQYF.